Presented here are 2 T cell receptor beta chains from one specimen sequenced in a study of T cells expressing NK-cell markers. One entry per CDR3 protein, without DNA, is what TCRdb gives after re-calling the 5' RACE reads. The ten most abundant clones cover about 11% of a sample with roughly 390,000 distinct CDR3 sequences. The source material was blood T cells: a sorted CD56 or NKG2C T cell subset, CD4+ or CD8+ T cells, or bulk PBMC T cells (not recorded which). The receptor source for this set is a woman aged 50 to 60 in good health.

The chain's CDR3 is CASSSTDRVGSIQYF. V usage is TRBV5-1 and J usage is TRBJ2-4; the D gene TCRdb calls, TRBD1, cannot be checked with no DNA. Germline values: CDR1 SGHRS, CDR2 YFSETQ. The CDR3 sequence is 15 residues long. Full variable domain (missing parts from reference TRBV5-1 and TRBJ2-4): KAGVTQTPRYLIKTRGQQVTLSCSPISGHRSVSWYQQTPGQGLQFLFEYFSETQRNKGNFPGRFSGRQFSNSRSEMNVSTLELGDSALYLCASSSTDRVGSIQYFGAGTRLSVL.

V is TRBV7-3 and J is TRBJ2-1. The length of the CDR3 is 16 residues. CDR1 is SGHTA, CDR2 FQGTGA, per germline. This CDR3 reads CASSLTRRGPYNEQFF.